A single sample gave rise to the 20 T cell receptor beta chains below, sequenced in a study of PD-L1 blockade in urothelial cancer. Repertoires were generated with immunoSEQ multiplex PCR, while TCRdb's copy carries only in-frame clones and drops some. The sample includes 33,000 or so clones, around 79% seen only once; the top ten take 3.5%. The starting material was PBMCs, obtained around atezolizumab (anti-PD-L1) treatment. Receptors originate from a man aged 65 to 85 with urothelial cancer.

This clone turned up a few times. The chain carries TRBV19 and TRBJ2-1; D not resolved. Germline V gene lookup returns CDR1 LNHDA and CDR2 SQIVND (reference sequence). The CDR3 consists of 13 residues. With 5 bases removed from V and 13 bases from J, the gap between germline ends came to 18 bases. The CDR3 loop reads CASSADRDPSQFF. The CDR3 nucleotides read TGTGCCAGTAGTGCGGATCGAGACCCTTCCCAGTTCTTC.

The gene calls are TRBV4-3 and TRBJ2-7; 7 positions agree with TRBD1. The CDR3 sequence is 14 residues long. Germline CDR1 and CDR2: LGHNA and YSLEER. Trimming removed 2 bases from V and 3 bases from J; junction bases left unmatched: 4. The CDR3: CASSQRRQGYEQYF. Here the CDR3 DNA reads TGCGCCAGCAGCCAAAGACGACAGGGCTACGAGCAGTACTTC.

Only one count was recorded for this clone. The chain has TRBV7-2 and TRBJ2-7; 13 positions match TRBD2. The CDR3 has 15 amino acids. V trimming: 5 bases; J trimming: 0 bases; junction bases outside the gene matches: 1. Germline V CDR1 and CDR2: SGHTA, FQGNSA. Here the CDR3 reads CASSRTSGSSYEQYF. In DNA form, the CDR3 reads TGTGCCAGCAGCCGGACTAGCGGGAGCTCCTACGAGCAGTACTTC. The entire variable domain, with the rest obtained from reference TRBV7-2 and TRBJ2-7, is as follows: GAGVSQSPSNKVTEKGKDVELRCDPISGHTALYWYRQSLGQGLEFLIYFQGNSAPDKSGLPSDRFSAERTGGSVSTLTIQRTQQEDSAVYLCASSRTSGSSYEQYFGPGTRLTVT.

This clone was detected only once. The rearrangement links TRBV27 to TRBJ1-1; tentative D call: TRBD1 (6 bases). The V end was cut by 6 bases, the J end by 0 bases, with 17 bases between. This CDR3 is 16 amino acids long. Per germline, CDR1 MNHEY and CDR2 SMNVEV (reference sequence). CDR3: CASSRRQAQMNTEAFF. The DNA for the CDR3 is TGTGCCAGCAGCCGAAGACAGGCTCAAATGAACACTGAAGCTTTCTTT.

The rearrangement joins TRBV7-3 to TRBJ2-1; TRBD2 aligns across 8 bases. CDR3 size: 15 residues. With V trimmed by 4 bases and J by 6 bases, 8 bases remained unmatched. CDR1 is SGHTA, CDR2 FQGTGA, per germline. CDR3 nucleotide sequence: TGTGCCAGCAGCTCAAGCGGGAGCGGGGTCAATGAGCAGTTCTTC. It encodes CASSSSGSGVNEQFF.

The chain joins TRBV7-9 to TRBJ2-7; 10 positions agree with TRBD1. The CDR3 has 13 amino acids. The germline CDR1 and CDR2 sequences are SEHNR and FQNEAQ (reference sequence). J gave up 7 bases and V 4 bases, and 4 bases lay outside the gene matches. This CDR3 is CASSSTGGWEQYF. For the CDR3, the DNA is TGTGCCAGCAGCTCGACAGGGGGCTGGGAGCAGTACTTC.

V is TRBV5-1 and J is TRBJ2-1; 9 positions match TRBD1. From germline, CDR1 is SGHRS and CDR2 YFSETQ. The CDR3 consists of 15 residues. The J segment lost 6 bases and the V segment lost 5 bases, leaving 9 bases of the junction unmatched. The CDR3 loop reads CASSTGQGYRNEQFF. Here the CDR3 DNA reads TGCGCCAGCAGTACTGGACAGGGGTATCGCAATGAGCAGTTCTTC.

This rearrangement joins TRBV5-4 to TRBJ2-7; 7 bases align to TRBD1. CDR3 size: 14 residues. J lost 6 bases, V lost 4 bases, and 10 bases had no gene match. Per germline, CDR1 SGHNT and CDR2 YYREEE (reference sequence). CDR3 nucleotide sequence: TGTGCCAGCAGCCCAAGGACAGGCGGAGGCGAGCAGTACTTC. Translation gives CASSPRTGGGEQYF.

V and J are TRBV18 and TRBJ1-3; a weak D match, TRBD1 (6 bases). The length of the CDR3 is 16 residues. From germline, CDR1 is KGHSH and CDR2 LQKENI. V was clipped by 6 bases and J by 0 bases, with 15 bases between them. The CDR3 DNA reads TGTGCCAGCTCGACGGGACACCTCAGCTCTGGAAACACCATATATTTT. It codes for CASSTGHLSSGNTIYF.

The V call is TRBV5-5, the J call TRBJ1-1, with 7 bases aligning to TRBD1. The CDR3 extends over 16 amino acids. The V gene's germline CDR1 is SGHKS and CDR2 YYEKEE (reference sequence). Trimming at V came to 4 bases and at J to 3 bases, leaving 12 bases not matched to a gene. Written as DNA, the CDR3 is TGTGCCAGCAGCCCTCCGGGACAGATATCGTACACTGAAGCTTTCTTT. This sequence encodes CASSPPGQISYTEAFF.

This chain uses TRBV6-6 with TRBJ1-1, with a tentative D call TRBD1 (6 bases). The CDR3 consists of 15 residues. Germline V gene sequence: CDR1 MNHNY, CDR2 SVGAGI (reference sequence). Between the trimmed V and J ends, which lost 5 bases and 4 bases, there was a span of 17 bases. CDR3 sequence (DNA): TGTGCCAGCAGTCCCGCCAGGGGCGGGGGCACTGAAGCTTTCTTT. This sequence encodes CASSPARGGGTEAFF.

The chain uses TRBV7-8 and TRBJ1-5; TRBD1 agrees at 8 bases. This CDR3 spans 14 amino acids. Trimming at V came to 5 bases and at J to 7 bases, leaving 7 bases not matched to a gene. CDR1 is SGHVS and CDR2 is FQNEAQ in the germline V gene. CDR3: CASSPTGEDQPQHF. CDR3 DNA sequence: TGTGCCAGCAGCCCGACAGGGGAGGACCAGCCCCAGCATTTT.

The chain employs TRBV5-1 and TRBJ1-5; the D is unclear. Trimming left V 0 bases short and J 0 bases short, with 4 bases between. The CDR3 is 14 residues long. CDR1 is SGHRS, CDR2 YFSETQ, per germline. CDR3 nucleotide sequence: TGCGCCAGCAGCTTGGACAGTAGCAATCAGCCCCAGCATTTT. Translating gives CASSLDSSNQPQHF.

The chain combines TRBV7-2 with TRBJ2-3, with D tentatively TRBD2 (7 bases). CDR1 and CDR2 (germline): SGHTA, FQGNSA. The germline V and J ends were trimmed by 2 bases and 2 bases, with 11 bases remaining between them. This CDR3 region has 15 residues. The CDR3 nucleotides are TGTGCCAGCAGCTTAAGCGGGACACCCACAGATACGCAGTATTTT. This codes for CASSLSGTPTDTQYF.

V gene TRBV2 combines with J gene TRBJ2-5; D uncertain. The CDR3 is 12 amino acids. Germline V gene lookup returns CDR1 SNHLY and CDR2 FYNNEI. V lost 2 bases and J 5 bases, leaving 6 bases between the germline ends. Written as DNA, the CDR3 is TGTGCCAGCAGTGAAATCCGGGAGACCCAGTACTTC. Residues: CASSEIRETQYF. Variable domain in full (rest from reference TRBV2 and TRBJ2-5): EPEVTQTPSHQVTQMGQEVILRCVPISNHLYFYWYRQILGQKVEFLVSFYNNEISEKSEIFDDQFSVERPDGSNFTLKIRSTKLEDSAMYFCASSEIRETQYFGPGTRLLVL.

The CDR3 loop is CASKTGTSVIYEQYF. The CDR3 DNA sequence: TGCGCCAGCAAGACCGGGACTAGCGTGATCTACGAGCAGTACTTC. The chain has TRBV5-1 and TRBJ2-7, with 10 bases that match TRBD2. V lost 6 bases and J lost 3; bases outside the gene matches: 9. In germline, CDR1 is SGHRS, CDR2 YFSETQ. The CDR3 contains 15 residues. Full variable domain (remainder filled in from reference TRBV5-1 and TRBJ2-7): KAGVTQTPRYLIKTRGQQVTLSCSPISGHRSVSWYQQTPGQGLQFLFEYFSETQRNKGNFPGRFSGRQFSNSRSEMNVSTLELGDSALYLCASKTGTSVIYEQYFGPGTRLTVT.

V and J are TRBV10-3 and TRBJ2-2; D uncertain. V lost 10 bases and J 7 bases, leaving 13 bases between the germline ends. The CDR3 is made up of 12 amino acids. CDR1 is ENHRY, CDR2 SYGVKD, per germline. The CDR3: CASGTVSGELFF. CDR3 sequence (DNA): TGTGCCAGCGGCACGGTGAGCGGGGAGCTGTTTTTT.

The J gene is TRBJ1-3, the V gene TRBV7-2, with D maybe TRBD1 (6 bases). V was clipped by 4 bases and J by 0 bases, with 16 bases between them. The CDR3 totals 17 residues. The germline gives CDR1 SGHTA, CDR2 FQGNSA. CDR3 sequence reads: CASSSNRGGNSGNTIYF. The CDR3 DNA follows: TGTGCCAGCAGCTCCAATAGGGGGGGAAACTCTGGAAACACCATATATTTT.

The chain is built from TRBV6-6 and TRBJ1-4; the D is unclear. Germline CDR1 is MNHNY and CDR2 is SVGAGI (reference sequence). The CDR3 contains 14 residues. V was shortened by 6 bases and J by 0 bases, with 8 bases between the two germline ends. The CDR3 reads CASRLSATNEKLFF. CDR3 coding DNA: TGTGCCAGCAGACTAAGCGCAACTAATGAAAAACTGTTTTTT.

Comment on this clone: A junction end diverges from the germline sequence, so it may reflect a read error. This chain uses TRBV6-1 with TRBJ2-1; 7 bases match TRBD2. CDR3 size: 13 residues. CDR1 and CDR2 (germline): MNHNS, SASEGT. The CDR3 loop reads CASREGLVNEQFF. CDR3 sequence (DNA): TGTGCCAGCAGGGAAGGACTAGTCAATGAGCAGTTCTTC.